This TCR beta chain was profiled in a study of blood T cell repertoires in COVID-19. Across the study: There were acute and convalescent COVID-19 samples, and they came from the United States, Italy and Spain. Nucleic acid was either cDNA or gDNA, and it came from T cells, B-cell-depleted T cells, or PBMCs.

Study processing details: Amplification from reference gene primers served as the basis for estimated nucleated cell counts. The data were produced by immunoSEQ multiplex PCR, yet TCRdb's version contains in-frame clones alone and is incomplete. That table furnishes V, J and clone size, whereas the DNA furnished D and trimming. The sample records 35,000 to 40,000 clones, over 70% being singletons. This CDR3 region has 15 residues. V was cut by 5 bases and J by 2 bases, with 13 bases left in between. Per germline, CDR1 LNHDA and CDR2 SQIVND (reference sequence). Sequenced material: peripheral blood. The chain employs TRBV19 and TRBJ2-1; maybe TRBD2 (7 bases). The receptor was derived from a man at least 80 years old with active or convalescent COVID-19. The chain's CDR3 is CASSRREGAYNEQFF. CDR3 coding DNA: TGTGCCAGTAGTCGCAGGGAGGGGGCCTACAATGAGCAGTTCTTC.